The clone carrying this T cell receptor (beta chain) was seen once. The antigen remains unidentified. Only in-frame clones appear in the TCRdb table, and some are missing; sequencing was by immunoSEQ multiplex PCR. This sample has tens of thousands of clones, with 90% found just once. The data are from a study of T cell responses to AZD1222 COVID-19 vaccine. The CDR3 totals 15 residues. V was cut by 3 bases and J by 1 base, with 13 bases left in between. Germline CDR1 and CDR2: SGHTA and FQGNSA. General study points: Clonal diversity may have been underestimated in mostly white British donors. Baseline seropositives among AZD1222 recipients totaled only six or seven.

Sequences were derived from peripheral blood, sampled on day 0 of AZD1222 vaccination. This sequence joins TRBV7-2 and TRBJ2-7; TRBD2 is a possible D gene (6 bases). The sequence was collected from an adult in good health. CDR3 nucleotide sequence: TGTGCCAGCAGCTTCGGCAGGACTACTTCCTACGAGCAGTACTTC. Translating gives CASSFGRTTSYEQYF. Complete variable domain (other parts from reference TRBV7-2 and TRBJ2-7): GAGVSQSPSNKVTEKGKDVELRCDPISGHTALYWYRQSLGQGLEFLIYFQGNSAPDKSGLPSDRFSAERTGGSVSTLTIQRTQQEDSAVYLCASSFGRTTSYEQYFGPGTRLTVT.